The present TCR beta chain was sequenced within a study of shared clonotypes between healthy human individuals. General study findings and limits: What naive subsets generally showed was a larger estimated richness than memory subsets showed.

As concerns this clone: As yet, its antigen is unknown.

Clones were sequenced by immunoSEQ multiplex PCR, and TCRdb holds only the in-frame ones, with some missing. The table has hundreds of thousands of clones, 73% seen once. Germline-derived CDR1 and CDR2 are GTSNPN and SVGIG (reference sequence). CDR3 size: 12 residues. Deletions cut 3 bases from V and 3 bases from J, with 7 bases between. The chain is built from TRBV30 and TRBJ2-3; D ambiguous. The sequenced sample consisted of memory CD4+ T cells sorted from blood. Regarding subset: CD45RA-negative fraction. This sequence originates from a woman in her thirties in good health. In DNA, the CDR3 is TGTGCCTGGAGGCGCAGTACAGATACGCAGTATTTT. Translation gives CAWRRSTDTQYF.